The 26 T cell receptor beta chains presented below share a single source sample, sequenced in a study of spatial heterogeneity in lung cancer. Indicated time point: sample taken at primary tumor resection. TCRdb ran MiXCR on the 5' RACE reads and lists one entry per CDR3 protein. Of approximately 2,100 distinct CDR3 sequences in the sample, approximately 8.4% are singletons; the top ten hold 15% to 20%. The source material was normal lung tissue next to the tumor, sampled at surgery. These receptors all come from a female donor with early-stage non-small cell lung cancer.

In its sample, this clonotype ranks as medium-sized (0.01 to 0.1%). J is TRBJ1-1 and V is TRBV6-6; D perhaps matches TRBD1 (5 bases). The germline gives CDR1 MNHNY, CDR2 SVGAGI (reference sequence). V was pared by 2 bases and J by 4 bases, with 20 bases between. The CDR3 spans 17 residues. Here the CDR3 reads CASSYGLGGIIGTEAFF. The CDR3 DNA sequence: TGTGCCAGCAGTTACGGGCTCGGGGGAATAATAGGCACTGAAGCTTTCTTT.

This clonotype rates as medium-sized (0.01 to 0.1%). V and J are TRBV24-1 and TRBJ2-7; 9 nucleotides match TRBD1. The CDR3 runs 14 residues. Per germline, CDR1 KGHDR and CDR2 SFDVKD. V trimming: 3 bases; J trimming: 5 bases; junction bases outside the gene matches: 4. CDR3 sequence (DNA): TGTGCCACCAGTGATACGAGGACAGGGGACGAGCAGTACTTC. The encoded protein is CATSDTRTGDEQYF.

This clonotype qualifies as medium-sized. The rearrangement links TRBV20-1 to TRBJ1-1; possibly TRBD1 for D (5 bases). The CDR3 consists of 14 residues. In germline, CDR1 is DFQATT, CDR2 SNEGSKA (reference sequence). V lost 0 bases to trimming and J lost 0 bases, with 8 bases between them. CDR3 amino acids: CSARDRVLNTEAFF. Here the CDR3 DNA reads TGCAGTGCTAGAGACAGGGTATTGAACACTGAAGCTTTCTTT.

This clonotype is medium-sized (0.01 to 0.1%) within its sample. The rearrangement links TRBV28 to TRBJ2-7, with TRBD1 identical over 9 bases. CDR1 and CDR2 from the germline V gene are MDHEN and SYDVKM. Losses at the gene ends were 5 bases for V and 5 bases for J; bases not matched to a gene: 10. The CDR3 runs 15 residues. Written as DNA, the CDR3 is TGTGCCAGCAGTCGGGTACCGGGACAGGGTAACGAGCAGTACTTC. Translating it yields CASSRVPGQGNEQYF.

This clonotype was observed a few times. The chain uses TRBV5-5 and TRBJ1-1; D call uncertain. Trimming removed 0 bases at V and 2 bases at J, with 5 bases between. The germline V gene has CDR1 SGHKS and CDR2 YYEKEE (reference sequence). The CDR3 is 13 residues long. For the CDR3, the DNA is TGTGCCAGCAGCTTGGGAGAAAACACTGAAGCTTTCTTT. Amino acid sequence: CASSLGENTEAFF.

This clonotype is termed medium-sized. This chain uses TRBV10-3 with TRBJ2-5; TRBD1 aligns across 7 bases. J lost 5 bases, V lost 4 bases, and 13 bases had no gene match. Germline V gene data show CDR1 as ENHRY and CDR2 as SYGVKD. CDR3 size: 16 residues. The CDR3 coding sequence is TGTGCCATCAGTGGGGTTCAGGGGGAATTCGGCGAGACCCAGTACTTC. It translates to CAISGVQGEFGETQYF.

This clonotype is termed medium-sized. The chain uses TRBV7-9 and TRBJ1-3, with D perhaps TRBD1 (6 bases). The CDR3 covers 14 residues. In germline, CDR1 is SEHNR, CDR2 FQNEAQ (reference sequence). The V end lost 4 bases, the J end lost 1 base, and 8 bases lay between the germline ends. CDR3 protein: CASSYGTSGNTIYF. The CDR3 DNA reads TGTGCCAGCAGCTATGGGACATCTGGAAACACCATATATTTT.

By share, this clonotype ranks as medium-sized (0.01 to 0.1%). The chain joins TRBV20-1 to TRBJ1-6; D is unresolved. This CDR3 is 14 amino acids long. V shed 6 bases and J shed 6 bases, with 15 bases lying between them. Germline V gene sequence: CDR1 DFQATT, CDR2 SNEGSKA (reference sequence). CDR3 nucleotide sequence: TGCAGTGCGCCGGCGAGGGAGAGTAATTCACCCCTCCACTTT. This gives the protein CSAPARESNSPLHF.

This clonotype is medium-sized (0.01 to 0.1%). CDR3 sequence: CASSPGPNYEQYF. The CDR3 coding sequence is TGTGCCAGCAGCCCGGGACCGAACTACGAGCAGTACTTC. The chain couples TRBV7-6 to TRBJ2-7; D may be TRBD1 or TRBD2 (5 bases each). Germline-derived CDR1 and CDR2 are SGHVS and FNYEAQ. The V end lost 5 bases, the J end lost 3 bases, and 11 bases lay between the germline ends. There are 13 residues in the CDR3.

V is TRBV20-1 and J is TRBJ2-5; 7 bases line up with TRBD1. J lost 5 bases, V lost 4 bases, and 10 bases had no gene match. There are 14 residues in the CDR3. Germline CDR1 DFQATT, CDR2 SNEGSKA (reference sequence). The CDR3 DNA reads as TGCAGTGCTACAGAAGGGACAGCCCTGGAGACCCAGTACTTC. This gives the protein CSATEGTALETQYF.

The CDR3 nucleotides are TGTGCCAGCAGCCCGGCCGGGGGGTATAGCAATCAGCCCCAGCATTTT. Protein: CASSPAGGYSNQPQHF. The chain carries TRBV7-2 and TRBJ1-5; D possibly corresponds to TRBD1 (5 bases). CDR3 length: 16 amino acids. The germline gives CDR1 SGHTA, CDR2 FQGNSA. Trimming removed 5 bases from V and 0 bases from J, with 14 bases in between. The full variable domain, its missing parts supplied by reference TRBV7-2 and TRBJ1-5, is GAGVSQSPSNKVTEKGKDVELRCDPISGHTALYWYRQSLGQGLEFLIYFQGNSAPDKSGLPSDRFSAERTGGSVSTLTIQRTQQEDSAVYLCASSPAGGYSNQPQHFGDGTRLSIL.

Judged by abundance, this clonotype is medium-sized. The chain has TRBV27 and TRBJ2-5, with D possibly being TRBD1 (7 bases). The CDR3 extends over 14 amino acids. The germline V gene has CDR1 MNHEY and CDR2 SMNVEV (reference sequence). The ends were cut back, 0 bases at V and 5 bases at J, with 10 bases in the middle. As DNA, the CDR3 is TGTGCCAGCAGTTTATCGACAGGGAGGGAGACCCAGTACTTC. The encoded protein is CASSLSTGRETQYF.

This clonotype is judged medium-sized (0.01 to 0.1%). V gene TRBV2 combines with J gene TRBJ2-5; D tentatively reads TRBD1 or TRBD2 (5 bases each). V was shortened by 8 bases and J by 5 bases, with 15 bases between the two germline ends. CDR1 and CDR2 (germline): SNHLY, FYNNEI. The CDR3 length is 13 residues. The CDR3 DNA sequence: TGTGCCAGCCGGGGTGATGGGGGTGAGACCCAGTACTTC. Translated, it gives CASRGDGGETQYF.

This clonotype is classed as medium-sized. The chain recombines TRBV20-1 with TRBJ1-2; maybe TRBD1 (6 bases). V lost 0 bases and J lost 3, with 8 bases in between. This CDR3 is 13 amino acids long. Germline CDR1 DFQATT, CDR2 SNEGSKA (reference sequence). This chain's CDR3 is CSARDNRDYGYTF. The CDR3 DNA reads as TGCAGTGCTAGAGATAACAGGGACTATGGCTACACCTTC.

A few counts support this clonotype. Given a much more abundant clone one base away, this may be a read error. This rearrangement joins TRBV5-7 to TRBJ1-1, with 9 bases fitting TRBD1. TRBV5-7 has ORF status, its function being uncertain. The CDR3 consists of 17 residues. After removal of 4 bases from V and 6 bases from J, the junction contained 16 bases not matched to a gene. Here the CDR3 DNA reads TGTGCCAGCAGCATCACCGGGACAGGGAAGATGAGATCTGAAGCTTTCTTT. The encoded protein is CASSITGTGKMRSEAFF.

Sample share makes this clonotype medium-sized. The chain recombines TRBV5-6 with TRBJ1-4, with D uncertain. V was trimmed by 3 bases and J by 8 bases, leaving 8 bases between them. The CDR3 has 12 residues. The V gene's germline CDR1 is SGHDT and CDR2 YYEEEE. For the CDR3, the DNA is TGTGCCAGCAGCTCGATAGGCGAAAAACTGTTTTTT. Protein: CASSSIGEKLFF.

This clonotype ranks as medium-sized. The chain combines TRBV6-1 with TRBJ2-2; 11 bases map to TRBD1. The CDR3 has 15 amino acids. CDR1 is MNHNS, CDR2 SASEGT, per germline. The V gene end was trimmed by 7 bases and the J gene end by 5 bases; junction bases not matched to a gene: 6. The CDR3 DNA reads TGTGCCAGCAAAGAGGACAGGGGGCATACCGGGGAGCTGTTTTTT. It encodes CASKEDRGHTGELFF.

This clonotype is judged large. J is TRBJ2-7 and V is TRBV6-1; D possibly corresponds to TRBD1 (7 bases). The V end was cut by 2 bases, the J end by 4 bases, with 15 bases between. Germline loops: CDR1 MNHNS, CDR2 SASEGT. CDR3 size: 15 residues. The CDR3, as DNA: TGTGCCAGCAGTGAATTCCGCGGGACAGCATACGAGCAGTACTTC. Translated, it gives CASSEFRGTAYEQYF.

By share of the sample, this clonotype is medium-sized. The genes are TRBV12-3 or TRBV12-4 and TRBJ1-5, with no clear D. The CDR3 spans 14 residues. The ends were cut back, 7 bases at V and 1 base at J, with 11 bases in the middle. DNA of the CDR3: TGTGCCAGCACCTACATCGACAGCAATCAGCCCCAGCATTTT. Amino acid sequence: CASTYIDSNQPQHF.

By sample share, this clonotype is medium-sized (0.01 to 0.1%). The V and J genes are TRBV7-2 and TRBJ2-1; 7 bases line up with TRBD2. Trimming cost V 1 base and J 2 bases; bases outside gene matches: 2. The length of the CDR3 is 15 residues. Germline CDR1 reads SGHTA; CDR2 reads FQGNSA. CDR3 coding DNA: TGTGCCAGCAGCTTAGGGGGGGGTCCCTACAATGAGCAGTTCTTC. Residues: CASSLGGGPYNEQFF.

This clonotype has a handful of counts. The chain has TRBV30 and TRBJ2-1, with TRBD2 matching over 10 bases. Losses at the gene ends were 3 bases for V and 6 bases for J; bases not matched to a gene: 8. CDR1 is GTSNPN and CDR2 is SVGIG in the germline V gene (reference sequence). The CDR3 runs to 15 residues. The CDR3 loop reads CAWSTGTSVSNEQFF. DNA for the CDR3: TGTGCCTGGAGCACCGGGACTAGCGTGAGCAATGAGCAGTTCTTC. The entire variable domain, with the rest obtained from reference TRBV30 and TRBJ2-1, is as follows: SQTIHQWPATLVQPVGSPLSLECTVEGTSNPNLYWYRQAAGRGLQLLFYSVGIGQISSEVPQNLSASRPQDRQFILSSKKLLLSDSGFYLCAWSTGTSVSNEQFFGPGTRLTVL.

Judged by abundance, this clonotype is medium-sized. This chain links TRBV6-1 with TRBJ1-1; tentative D call: TRBD1 (5 bases). V lost 6 bases, J lost 10 bases, and 21 bases lay in between. This CDR3 contains 14 residues. Germline V gene sequence: CDR1 MNHNS, CDR2 SASEGT. Here the CDR3 DNA reads TGTGCCAGCAGCCCTATGGGAGCTGCGGGGCGAGCTTTCTTT. It encodes CASSPMGAAGRAFF.

By sample share, this clonotype is medium-sized. The rearrangement links TRBV18 to TRBJ1-3; no clear D gene. This CDR3 contains 15 residues. V shed 2 bases and J shed 5 bases, with 13 bases lying between them. Germline values: CDR1 KGHSH, CDR2 LQKENI. CDR3 in amino acids: CASSPGFPGRNTIYF. In DNA form, the CDR3 reads TGTGCCAGCTCACCAGGTTTCCCGGGGAGAAACACCATATATTTT.

This clonotype occurred many times. This chain connects TRBV7-8 to TRBJ2-7; 10 nucleotides line up with TRBD2. Germline-derived CDR1 and CDR2 are SGHVS and FQNEAQ. V trimming: 6 bases; J trimming: 1 base; junction bases outside the gene matches: 6. There are 15 residues in the CDR3. As DNA, the CDR3 is TGTGCCAGCAGGCCTCTAGCGGGGGCTTCCTACGAGCAGTACTTC. This encodes CASRPLAGASYEQYF.

This clonotype is categorized as medium-sized. The CDR3 protein is CASSVGVPGANVLTF. CDR3 in DNA: TGTGCCAGCAGCGTAGGGGTCCCTGGGGCCAACGTCCTGACTTTC. V usage is TRBV9 and J usage is TRBJ2-6; no clear D gene. CDR1 SGDLS and CDR2 YYNGEE come from the germline V gene. V was trimmed by 0 bases and J by 2 bases, leaving 6 bases between them. The CDR3 sequence is 15 residues long.

By share, this clonotype ranks as medium-sized. The J gene is TRBJ2-1, the V gene TRBV15; D is undetermined. The V end lost 1 base, the J end lost 4 bases, and 5 bases lay between the germline ends. The germline V gene encodes CDR1 LNHNV and CDR2 YYDKDF (reference sequence). The CDR3 covers 13 residues. CDR3 nucleotide sequence: TGTGCCACCAGCAGAGTGTTATACAATGAGCAGTTCTTC. This codes for CATSRVLYNEQFF.